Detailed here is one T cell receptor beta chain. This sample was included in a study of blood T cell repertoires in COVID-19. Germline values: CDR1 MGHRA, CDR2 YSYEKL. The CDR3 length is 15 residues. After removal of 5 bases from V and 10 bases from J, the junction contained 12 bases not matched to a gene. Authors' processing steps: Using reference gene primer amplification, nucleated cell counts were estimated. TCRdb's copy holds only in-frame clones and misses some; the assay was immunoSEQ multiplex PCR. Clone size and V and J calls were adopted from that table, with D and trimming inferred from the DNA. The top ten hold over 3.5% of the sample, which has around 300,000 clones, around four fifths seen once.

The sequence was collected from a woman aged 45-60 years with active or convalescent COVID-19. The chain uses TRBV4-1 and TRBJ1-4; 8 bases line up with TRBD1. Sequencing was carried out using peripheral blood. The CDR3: CASSSAGGLFAKLFF. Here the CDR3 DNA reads TGCGCCAGCAGCTCTGCAGGGGGCCTATTCGCAAAACTGTTTTTT.